This entry lists 12 T cell receptor beta chains sequenced from one sample in a study of chemoradiotherapy in HPV16-positive cancers. Only in-frame clones appear in the TCRdb table, and some are missing; sequencing was by immunoSEQ multiplex PCR. The repertoire holds around 62,000 clones, 88% seen once, with 4% to 5% in the top ten. The specimen comprised blood, sampled from a patient who underwent chemoradiotherapy. Source of these receptors: a human donor with HPV-associated anogenital cancer.

This sequence joins TRBV6-1 and TRBJ1-4, with D tentatively TRBD1 (5 bases). Trimming removed 0 bases from V and 8 bases from J, with 7 bases in between. Germline values: CDR1 MNHNS, CDR2 SASEGT. The CDR3 sequence is 13 residues long. Here the CDR3 reads CASSEAGGEKLFF. CDR3 bases: TGTGCCAGCAGTGAAGCGGGGGGGGAAAAACTGTTTTTT.

The chain employs TRBV4-1 and TRBJ2-3; TRBD2 aligns across 10 bases. Germline loops: CDR1 MGHRA, CDR2 YSYEKL. This CDR3 contains 17 residues. The ends lost 4 bases at V and 2 bases at J; junction bases unmatched: 9. CDR3 loop: CASSLALAGSYTDTQYF. The CDR3 nucleotides are TGCGCCAGCAGCCTGGCACTAGCGGGGTCCTACACAGATACGCAGTATTTT.

This rearrangement joins TRBV2 to TRBJ1-2; D uncertain. This CDR3 has 14 amino acids. V lost 7 bases and J 2 bases, leaving 14 bases between the germline ends. Germline assignment: CDR1 SNHLY and CDR2 FYNNEI. The CDR3 loop is CASTERGTNYGYTF. CDR3 in DNA: TGTGCCAGCACCGAAAGAGGAACCAACTATGGCTACACCTTC.

The chain is built from TRBV5-1 and TRBJ2-1; D not resolved. Per germline, CDR1 SGHRS and CDR2 YFSETQ. V was cut by 4 bases and J by 8 bases, with 19 bases left in between. The CDR3 consists of 15 residues. Written as DNA, the CDR3 is TGCGCCAGCAGCACGGTGATAGGTATCGTCGATGAGCAGTTCTTC. It is translated as CASSTVIGIVDEQFF.

The sample holds many counts of this clone. The identical CDR3 is also encoded by other nucleotide sequences in the sample. The gene calls are TRBV4-1 and TRBJ2-3; the D call may be TRBD1 or TRBD2 (5 bases each). V shed 4 bases and J shed 2 bases, with 16 bases lying between them. This CDR3 is built from 16 residues. Germline CDR1 and CDR2: MGHRA and YSYEKL. CDR3 in DNA: TGCGCCAGCAGCCCCTTCGACCGGGGCTCCACAGATACGCAGTATTTT. It translates to CASSPFDRGSTDTQYF.

V usage is TRBV5-6 and J usage is TRBJ1-1; TRBD1 aligns across 9 bases. The J segment lost 3 bases and the V segment lost 4 bases, leaving 7 bases of the junction unmatched. This CDR3 is built from 15 residues. In germline, CDR1 is SGHDT, CDR2 YYEEEE. The CDR3 coding sequence is TGTGCCAGCAGCGACAGGGGGGCAGGGGACACTGAAGCTTTCTTT. Amino acid sequence: CASSDRGAGDTEAFF.

The chain has TRBV5-4 and TRBJ1-1, with TRBD1 matching 8 bases. This CDR3 is 15 amino acids long. Germline V gives CDR1 SGHNT, CDR2 YYREEE (reference sequence). Trimming took 3 bases from V and 5 from J; bases not matched to a gene: 9. The CDR3 reads CASSSPWTGRTEAFF. CDR3 sequence (DNA): TGTGCCAGCAGCTCGCCGTGGACAGGGAGAACTGAAGCTTTCTTT. The full variable domain, with the rest looked up from reference TRBV5-4 and TRBJ1-1, is ETGVTQSPTHLIKTRGQQVTLRCSSQSGHNTVSWYQQALGQGPQFIFQYYREEENGRGNFPPRFSGLQFPNYSSELNVNALELDDSALYLCASSSPWTGRTEAFFGQGTRLTVV.

This chain connects TRBV19 to TRBJ2-3; unclear D gene. V was cut by 3 bases and J by 2 bases, with 12 bases left in between. Germline V CDR1 and CDR2: LNHDA, SQIVND (reference sequence). The CDR3 covers 15 residues. The CDR3 is CASSMRGRVTDTQYF. CDR3 DNA: TGTGCCAGTAGTATGCGAGGAAGGGTCACAGATACGCAGTATTTT.

This clone came up once. The chain has TRBV5-5 and TRBJ2-7; D assignment may be TRBD1 or TRBD2 (6 bases each). The germline V gene has CDR1 SGHKS and CDR2 YYEKEE (reference sequence). V gave up 4 bases and J gave up 3 bases, with 14 bases separating them. The CDR3 runs to 14 residues. CDR3 sequence: CASSPSGGFYEQYF. The CDR3 nucleotides read TGTGCCAGCAGCCCTTCCGGGGGCTTCTACGAGCAGTACTTC.

The rearrangement links TRBV5-4 to TRBJ2-3, with D tentatively TRBD1 (6 bases). Germline V CDR1 and CDR2: SGHNT, YYREEE (reference sequence). V was pared by 0 bases and J by 1 base, with 12 bases between. This CDR3 spans 16 amino acids. CDR3 protein: CASSLGEGVGTDTQYF. In nucleotides, the CDR3 is TGTGCCAGCAGCTTGGGTGAGGGGGTGGGCACAGATACGCAGTATTTT. The full variable domain, in which reference TRBV5-4 and TRBJ2-3 provide the parts outside the CDR3, is ETGVTQSPTHLIKTRGQQVTLRCSSQSGHNTVSWYQQALGQGPQFIFQYYREEENGRGNFPPRFSGLQFPNYSSELNVNALELDDSALYLCASSLGEGVGTDTQYFGPGTRLTVL.

The V and J genes are TRBV11-2 and TRBJ2-1; D is unclear. Germline V lookup: CDR1 SGHAT, CDR2 FQNNGV. This CDR3 has 15 amino acids. V dropped 6 bases and J dropped 4 bases, with 16 bases sitting between them. The CDR3 nucleotides are TGTGCCAGCAGATCATCTTATTTCGGGTACAATGAGCAGTTCTTC. Protein: CASRSSYFGYNEQFF.

The gene calls are TRBV5-1 and TRBJ2-3; D possibly matches TRBD1 or TRBD2 (5 bases each). The length of the CDR3 is 14 residues. CDR1 is SGHRS, CDR2 YFSETQ, per germline. Trimming stripped 6 bases from V and 2 bases from J, with 13 bases between. The CDR3 coding sequence is TGCGCCAGCATGTCAGACGGGACCACAGATACGCAGTATTTT. Translating it yields CASMSDGTTDTQYF.